The 22 T cell receptor beta chains in this list originate from one sample, sequenced in a study of PD-1 blockade in mismatch repair-deficient tumors. The method was immunoSEQ multiplex PCR; TCRdb's version includes in-frame clones alone and lacks a portion of them. The top ten clones hold 20% of a sample with tens of thousands of clones, 83% of them seen once. The sequences come from peripheral blood, collected 12 weeks after starting pembrolizumab. These receptors were obtained from an adult with mismatch repair-deficient cancer.

V is TRBV28 and J is TRBJ1-4; no clear D gene. The CDR3 sequence is 11 residues long. V was trimmed by 2 bases and J by 8 bases, leaving 3 bases between them. The germline gives CDR1 MDHEN, CDR2 SYDVKM. CDR3 amino acids: CASSLREKLFF. DNA for the CDR3: TGTGCCAGCAGTTTAAGGGAAAAACTGTTTTTT. The variable domain in full, with the rest retrieved from reference TRBV28 and TRBJ1-4, is DVKVTQSSRYLVKRTGEKVFLECVQDMDHENMFWYRQDPGLGLRLIYFSYDVKMKEKGDIPEGYSVSREKKERFSLILESASTNQTSMYLCASSLREKLFFGSGTQLSVL.

This clone was picked up one time. The chain combines TRBV7-9 with TRBJ2-5, with 13 bases aligning to TRBD2. This CDR3 contains 15 residues. Germline CDR1 SEHNR, CDR2 FQNEAQ (reference sequence). The J segment lost 5 bases and the V segment lost 3 bases, leaving 3 bases of the junction unmatched. In nucleotides, the CDR3 is TGTGCCAGCAGCTTGGGACTAGCGGGATTGGAGACCCAGTACTTC. Protein product: CASSLGLAGLETQYF.

V and J are TRBV4-1 and TRBJ1-5; 9 positions match TRBD1. The CDR3 is 15 residues long. From germline, CDR1 is MGHRA and CDR2 YSYEKL. V shed 4 bases, J shed 6 bases, and the junction held 7 bases outside the gene matches. The chain's CDR3 is CASSPAPTGGQPQHF. CDR3 in DNA: TGCGCCAGCAGCCCCGCCCCGACAGGGGGTCAGCCCCAGCATTTT.

The gene calls are TRBV11-1 and TRBJ2-7, with 9 bases lining up with TRBD1. This CDR3 region has 14 residues. After removal of 4 bases from V and 7 bases from J, the junction contained 8 bases not matched to a gene. From germline, CDR1 is SGHAT and CDR2 FQDESV (reference sequence). The CDR3 sequence: CASSYGTGPFEQYF. DNA for the CDR3: TGTGCCAGCAGCTACGGGACAGGGCCGTTTGAGCAGTACTTC. The full variable domain, completed using reference TRBV11-1 and TRBJ2-7, is EAEVAQSPRYKITEKSQAVAFWCDPISGHATLYWYRQILGQGPELLVQFQDESVVDDSQLPKDRFSAERLKGVDSTLKIQPAELGDSAMYLCASSYGTGPFEQYFGPGTRLTVT.

This clone was seen a few times. This specimen includes other DNA sequences encoding the same CDR3. This CDR3 is CASSLRGTNTGELFF. CDR3 nucleotide sequence: TGTGCCAGCAGTTTAAGGGGGACAAACACCGGGGAGCTGTTTTTT. V gene TRBV27 combines with J gene TRBJ2-2; the D gene is possibly TRBD1 (6 bases). The CDR3 length is 15 residues. The V gene's germline CDR1 is MNHEY and CDR2 SMNVEV (reference sequence). V was shortened by 2 bases and J by 2 bases, with 9 bases between the two germline ends.

The chain has TRBV5-1 and TRBJ2-6; D is uncertain. V lost 4 bases and J 2 bases, leaving 7 bases between the germline ends. There are 14 residues in the CDR3. Germline lookup yields CDR1 SGHRS and CDR2 YFSETQ. This CDR3 reads CASSPQTGANVLTF. The CDR3 nucleotides read TGCGCCAGCAGCCCCCAGACTGGGGCCAACGTCCTGACTTTC. The full variable domain, completed using reference TRBV5-1 and TRBJ2-6, is KAGVTQTPRYLIKTRGQQVTLSCSPISGHRSVSWYQQTPGQGLQFLFEYFSETQRNKGNFPGRFSGRQFSNSRSEMNVSTLELGDSALYLCASSPQTGANVLTFGAGSRLTVL.

This chain connects TRBV9 to TRBJ2-3; no clear D. V was cut by 1 base and J by 2 bases, with 8 bases left in between. The CDR3 loop spans 14 amino acids. Germline loops: CDR1 SGDLS, CDR2 YYNGEE. The CDR3: CASSVQTDTDTQYF. DNA for the CDR3: TGTGCCAGCAGCGTACAGACGGACACAGATACGCAGTATTTT.

The chain is built from TRBV13 and TRBJ2-7; 9 bases line up with TRBD1. CDR3 length: 14 residues. The germline CDR1 and CDR2 sequences are PRHDT and FYEKMQ (reference sequence). V lost 4 bases to trimming and J lost 2 bases; unmatched junction nucleotides: 3. The CDR3 sequence: CASSSRQGAYEQYF. CDR3 DNA: TGTGCCAGCAGCTCCCGACAGGGGGCCTACGAGCAGTACTTC.

This sequence joins TRBV5-1 and TRBJ2-2, with 7 positions matching TRBD2. The ends lost 4 bases at V and 5 bases at J; junction bases unmatched: 5. This CDR3 spans 14 amino acids. CDR1 SGHRS and CDR2 YFSETQ come from the germline V gene. Here the CDR3 DNA reads TGCGCCAGCAGCACCGTACTAGCGACCGGGGAGCTGTTTTTT. This translates into CASSTVLATGELFF.

V is TRBV27 and J is TRBJ2-1; TRBD2 matches at 13 bases. The germline V gene has CDR1 MNHEY and CDR2 SMNVEV (reference sequence). The CDR3 covers 20 residues. J gave up 4 bases and V 6 bases, and 18 bases lay outside the gene matches. CDR3 DNA: TGTGCCAGCAGAGTTTCTAAGATTCCGGGACTAGCGGGACGATACAATGAGCAGTTCTTC. Amino acid sequence: CASRVSKIPGLAGRYNEQFF.

The J gene is TRBJ2-5, the V gene TRBV5-4, with TRBD2 matching 8 bases. Germline V gene sequence: CDR1 SGHNT, CDR2 YYREEE (reference sequence). V shed 0 bases, J shed 3 bases, and the junction held 16 bases outside the gene matches. This CDR3 spans 19 amino acids. The CDR3: CASSLAWGLVAGMEETQYF. In DNA form, the CDR3 reads TGTGCCAGCAGCTTGGCCTGGGGTCTTGTAGCGGGAATGGAAGAGACCCAGTACTTC.

This chain links TRBV5-1 with TRBJ2-1; 7 positions agree with TRBD1. Trimming cost V 3 bases and J 2 bases; bases outside gene matches: 5. The CDR3 length is 15 residues. CDR1 and CDR2 from the germline V gene are SGHRS and YFSETQ. The CDR3 here is CASSSRTGPYNEQFF. CDR3 bases: TGCGCCAGCAGCTCAAGGACAGGACCCTACAATGAGCAGTTCTTC.

The rearrangement joins TRBV21-1 to TRBJ2-2; the listed D gene, TRBD2, was not tested against the DNA. TRBV21-1 is a pseudogene. The CDR3 covers 15 residues. This CDR3 reads CASSKTSGSTGELFF. CDR3 DNA sequence: TGTGCCAGCAGCAAAACTAGCGGGAGCACCGGGGAGCTGTTTTTT.

The CDR3 nucleotides read TGCGCCAGCAGCCAAGATCACGAGACAGGGGAGGTGGGGGAGCAGTACTTC. Its translation: CASSQDHETGEVGEQYF. The chain couples TRBV4-3 to TRBJ2-7, with 8 bases lining up with TRBD1. The CDR3 has 17 residues. V shed 0 bases, J shed 7 bases, and the junction held 14 bases outside the gene matches. Per germline, CDR1 LGHNA and CDR2 YSLEER.

The chain combines TRBV7-6 with TRBJ1-2; no clear D. With 1 base removed from V and 4 bases from J, the gap between germline ends came to 7 bases. CDR1 SGHVS and CDR2 FNYEAQ come from the germline V gene. The CDR3 length is 13 residues. The CDR3 nucleotides read TGTGCCAGCAGCTTAGACGGATTCTATGGCTACACCTTC. Translated: CASSLDGFYGYTF.

The chain uses TRBV25-1 and TRBJ2-5; D possibly corresponds to TRBD1 (6 bases). The length of the CDR3 is 14 residues. In germline, CDR1 is MGHDK, CDR2 SYGVNS. Between the trimmed V and J ends, which lost 2 bases and 6 bases, there was a span of 13 bases. The CDR3 loop reads CASSEEGRGQTQYF. The DNA for the CDR3 is TGTGCCAGCAGTGAAGAGGGCAGGGGACAGACCCAGTACTTC.

This rearrangement joins TRBV6-6 to TRBJ2-1; TRBD1 matches 11 bases. With V trimmed by 2 bases and J by 2 bases, 2 bases remained unmatched. The germline gives CDR1 MNHNY, CDR2 SVGAGI (reference sequence). The CDR3 is 16 residues long. CDR3 DNA sequence: TGTGCCAGCAGTTACGCGGGACAGGGGGCCTACAATGAGCAGTTCTTC. Its protein product is CASSYAGQGAYNEQFF.

J is TRBJ2-5 and V is TRBV5-4; TRBD2 might be the D (6 bases). Looked up from germline, CDR1 is SGHNT and CDR2 is YYREEE (reference sequence). The CDR3 is 13 residues long. The V end lost 3 bases, the J end lost 1 base, and 7 bases lay between the germline ends. The CDR3 DNA sequence: TGTGCCAGCAGCTGGGGAGGCCAAGAGACCCAGTACTTC. Protein sequence: CASSWGGQETQYF.

The V and J genes are TRBV7-9 and TRBJ1-3; TRBD1 aligns across 8 bases. V gave up 5 bases and J gave up 3 bases; unmatched junction bases: 15. The germline V gene encodes CDR1 SEHNR and CDR2 FQNEAQ (reference sequence). This CDR3 comprises 18 residues. The CDR3 sequence is CASSPIGIRTGNGNTIYF. In DNA, the CDR3 is TGTGCCAGCAGCCCCATCGGGATACGGACAGGGAATGGAAACACCATATATTTT.

In nucleotides, the CDR3 is TGTGCCAGCAGCTCCCTGGGCGGGAACACTGAAGCTTTCTTT. As protein: CASSSLGGNTEAFF. This sequence joins TRBV7-3 and TRBJ1-1; D is unresolved. V lost 4 bases and J lost 1, with 10 bases in between. From germline, CDR1 is SGHTA and CDR2 FQGTGA. The CDR3 covers 14 residues. Based on the CDR3 plus reference TRBV7-3 and TRBJ1-1, the full variable domain is GAGVSQTPSNKVTEKGKYVELRCDPISGHTALYWYRQSLGQGPEFLIYFQGTGAADDSGLPNDRFFAVRPEGSVSTLKIQRTERGDSAVYLCASSSLGGNTEAFFGQGTRLTVV.

The V call is TRBV7-9, the J call TRBJ1-3, with D uncertain. CDR3 length: 17 amino acids. V was pared by 5 bases and J by 0 bases, with 17 bases between. Germline CDR1 and CDR2: SEHNR and FQNEAQ (reference sequence). In DNA, the CDR3 is TGTGCCAGCAGCCACGGCCAAGTGTCAATCTCTGGAAACACCATATATTTT. Protein: CASSHGQVSISGNTIYF.

This clone was detected only a few times. V and J are TRBV4-1 and TRBJ2-7; TRBD1 is a possible D gene (6 bases). CDR3 length: 14 residues. V was trimmed by 2 bases and J by 6 bases, leaving 14 bases between them. Germline CDR1 and CDR2: MGHRA and YSYEKL. The CDR3 here is CASSQPTGSGEQYF. The DNA for the CDR3 is TGCGCCAGCAGCCAACCTACAGGGTCGGGCGAGCAGTACTTC.